The 5 T cell receptor beta chains below come from one sample, sequenced in a study of blood T cell repertoires in COVID-19. Repertoires were generated with immunoSEQ multiplex PCR, while TCRdb's copy carries only in-frame clones and drops some. The sample comprises about 73,000 clones, more than 70% of which are singletons, and 2% to 2.5% rests with the top ten. The material sequenced was peripheral blood. Receptor source: a man aged 65 to 79 with COVID-19, enrolled during active disease.

This chain connects TRBV5-6 to TRBJ1-1, with D possibly TRBD1 on 6 matching bases. The V end lost 4 bases, the J end lost 7 bases, and 20 bases lay between the germline ends. This CDR3 has 15 residues. CDR1 and CDR2 (germline): SGHDT, YYEEEE. This CDR3 reads CASSLSGGRFVEAFF. The CDR3 DNA reads TGTGCCAGCAGCCTATCGGGGGGCAGATTCGTTGAAGCTTTCTTT.

The chain carries TRBV4-1 and TRBJ2-2, with D unresolved. Germline CDR1 is MGHRA and CDR2 is YSYEKL. The germline V and J ends were trimmed by 0 bases and 1 base, with 9 bases remaining between them. The CDR3 contains 16 residues. The CDR3 bases are TGCGCCAGCAGCCAAGATCCCCCACAGAACACCGGGGAGCTGTTTTTT. Protein: CASSQDPPQNTGELFF.

The chain uses TRBV29-1 and TRBJ1-2, with D possibly TRBD1 on 5 matching bases. Germline values: CDR1 SQVTM, CDR2 ANQGSEA. The CDR3 extends over 13 amino acids. The CDR3 here is CNVAGRGNYGYTF. The CDR3 DNA sequence: TGCAACGTGGCCGGGAGGGGAAACTATGGCTACACCTTC.

The V and J genes are TRBV2 and TRBJ2-5, with 8 bases that match TRBD1. V trimming: 2 bases; J trimming: 5 bases; junction bases outside the gene matches: 10. The CDR3 runs to 16 residues. CDR1 SNHLY and CDR2 FYNNEI come from the germline V gene. The CDR3 here is CASSEQGAVRRETQYF. The CDR3 DNA reads TGTGCCAGCAGTGAACAGGGGGCAGTGCGAAGGGAGACCCAGTACTTC. Together with reference TRBV2 and TRBJ2-5, the CDR3 gives the full variable domain: EPEVTQTPSHQVTQMGQEVILRCVPISNHLYFYWYRQILGQKVEFLVSFYNNEISEKSEIFDDQFSVERPDGSNFTLKIRSTKLEDSAMYFCASSEQGAVRRETQYFGPGTRLLVL.

This clone was picked up a small number of times. The CDR3, as DNA: TGTGCCAGCAGCCCGCGTAGTAGCGCGGTGGGAGGGACCCAGTACTTC. Protein sequence: CASSPRSSAVGGTQYF. The chain uses TRBV5-4 and TRBJ2-5, with D possibly being TRBD2 (6 bases). The CDR3 runs to 16 residues. Deletions cut 4 bases from V and 7 bases from J, with 23 bases between. CDR1 and CDR2 (germline): SGHNT, YYREEE (reference sequence).